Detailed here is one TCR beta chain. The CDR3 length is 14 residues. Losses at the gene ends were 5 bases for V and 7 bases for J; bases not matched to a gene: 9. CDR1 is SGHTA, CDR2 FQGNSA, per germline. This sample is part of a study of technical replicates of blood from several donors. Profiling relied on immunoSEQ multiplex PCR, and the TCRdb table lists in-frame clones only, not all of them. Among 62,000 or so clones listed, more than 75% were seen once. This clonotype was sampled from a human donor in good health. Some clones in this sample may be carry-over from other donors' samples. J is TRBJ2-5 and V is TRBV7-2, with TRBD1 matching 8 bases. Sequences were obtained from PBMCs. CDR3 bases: TGTGCCAGCAGCCAGACAGGGGCCTCCGGGACCCAGTACTTC. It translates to CASSQTGASGTQYF.